This section outlines one T cell receptor (beta chain) sequence together with its context. No antigen is known for it. MiXCR was run by TCRdb on the 5' RACE reads, yielding one entry per CDR3 protein. Here the sample spans 400,000 to 450,000 distinct CDR3 sequences, over 15% being singletons. This entry belongs to a study of T-cell memory formation after mild COVID-19. Regarding the study as a whole: Some SARS-CoV-2-responding clones were already detected in memory before infection.

The CDR3 is 13 amino acids. The V and J ends lost 7 bases and 5 bases respectively, with 14 bases between them. In germline, CDR1 is SNHLY, CDR2 FYNNEI. Sequenced: PBMCs or a T cell subset sorted from them (not recorded which). The V and J genes are TRBV2 and TRBJ1-1, with D perhaps matching TRBD1 (6 bases). The sequence came from a man between 18 and 35 years old who had mild COVID-19 (a few samples of this study predate the infection). Cell type and time point are not known. The CDR3 here is CASKGGAGTEAFF. Written as DNA, the CDR3 is TGTGCCAGCAAGGGGGGGGCGGGTACTGAAGCTTTCTTT. The variable domain in full, with the rest retrieved from reference TRBV2 and TRBJ1-1, is EPEVTQTPSHQVTQMGQEVILRCVPISNHLYFYWYRQILGQKVEFLVSFYNNEISEKSEIFDDQFSVERPDGSNFTLKIRSTKLEDSAMYFCASKGGAGTEAFFGQGTRLTVV.